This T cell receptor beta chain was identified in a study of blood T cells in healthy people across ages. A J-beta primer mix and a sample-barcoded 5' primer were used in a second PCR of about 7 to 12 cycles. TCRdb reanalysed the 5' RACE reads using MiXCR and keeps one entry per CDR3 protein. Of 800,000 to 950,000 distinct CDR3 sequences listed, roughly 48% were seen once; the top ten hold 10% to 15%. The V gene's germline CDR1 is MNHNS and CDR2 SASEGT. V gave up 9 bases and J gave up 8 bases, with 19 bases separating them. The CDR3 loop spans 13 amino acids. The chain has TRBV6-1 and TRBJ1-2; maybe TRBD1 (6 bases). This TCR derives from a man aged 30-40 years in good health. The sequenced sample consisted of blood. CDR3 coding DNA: TGTGCCAGTCGAACGACGGCAGGGGAGGGCTACACCTTC. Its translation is CASRTTAGEGYTF.